A selection of T cell receptor beta chains follows, all from one sample in a study of vaccination effects on CD4 cells after COVID-19. The protocol was immunoSEQ multiplex PCR, while the TCRdb copy is restricted to in-frame clones and leaves out a portion. The sample lists tens of thousands of clones, over 70% occurring once. No antigens are known for them. The starting material was CD4+ T cells from PBMCs cultured without peptide, obtained after COVID-19 vaccination. The receptors were sampled from a human donor who received a COVID-19 vaccine. The conserved cysteine and the conserved F or W are not part of the CDR3 here.

J: TRBJ2-2; V: TRBV7-2; CDR3: ASSLSTGELF
J: TRBJ2-7; V: TRBV29-1; CDR3: SVEQPSSGRRAGYEQY
J: TRBJ1-1; V: TRBV30; CDR3: AWSLDRYNTEAF
J: TRBJ2-3; V: TRBV30; CDR3: AWSPRTDTQY
J: TRBJ2-2; V: TRBV4-3; CDR3: ASSQEGRLSPNTGELF
J: TRBJ2-4; V: TRBV5-1; CDR3: ASSSYQQGIAKNIQY
J: TRBJ1-3; V: TRBV4-1; CDR3: ASSQHDTRGNTIY
J: TRBJ2-3; V: TRBV6-6; CDR3: ATGDSSSTDTQY
J: TRBJ1-1; V: TRBV23-1; CDR3: ASRHFTGTNYTEAF
J: TRBJ2-2; V: TRBV30; CDR3: AWKGLAGSLNTGELF
J: TRBJ1-1; V: TRBV19; CDR3: ASGVGSVGAF
J: TRBJ2-7; V: TRBV6-5; CDR3: ASCRDRYEQY